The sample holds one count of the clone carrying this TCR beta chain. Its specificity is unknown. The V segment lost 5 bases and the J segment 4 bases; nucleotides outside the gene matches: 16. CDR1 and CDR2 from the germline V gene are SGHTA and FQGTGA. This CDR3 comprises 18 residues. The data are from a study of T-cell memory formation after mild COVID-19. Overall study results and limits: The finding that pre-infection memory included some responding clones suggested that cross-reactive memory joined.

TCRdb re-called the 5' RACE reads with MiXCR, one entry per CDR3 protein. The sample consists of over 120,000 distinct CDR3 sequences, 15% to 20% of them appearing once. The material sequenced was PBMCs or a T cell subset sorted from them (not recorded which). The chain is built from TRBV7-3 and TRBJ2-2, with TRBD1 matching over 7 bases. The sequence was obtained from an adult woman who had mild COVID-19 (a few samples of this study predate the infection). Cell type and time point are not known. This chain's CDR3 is CASSPKGAGLSGTGELFF. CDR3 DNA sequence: TGTGCCAGCAGCCCCAAGGGGGCGGGTCTTTCGGGCACCGGGGAGCTGTTTTTT.